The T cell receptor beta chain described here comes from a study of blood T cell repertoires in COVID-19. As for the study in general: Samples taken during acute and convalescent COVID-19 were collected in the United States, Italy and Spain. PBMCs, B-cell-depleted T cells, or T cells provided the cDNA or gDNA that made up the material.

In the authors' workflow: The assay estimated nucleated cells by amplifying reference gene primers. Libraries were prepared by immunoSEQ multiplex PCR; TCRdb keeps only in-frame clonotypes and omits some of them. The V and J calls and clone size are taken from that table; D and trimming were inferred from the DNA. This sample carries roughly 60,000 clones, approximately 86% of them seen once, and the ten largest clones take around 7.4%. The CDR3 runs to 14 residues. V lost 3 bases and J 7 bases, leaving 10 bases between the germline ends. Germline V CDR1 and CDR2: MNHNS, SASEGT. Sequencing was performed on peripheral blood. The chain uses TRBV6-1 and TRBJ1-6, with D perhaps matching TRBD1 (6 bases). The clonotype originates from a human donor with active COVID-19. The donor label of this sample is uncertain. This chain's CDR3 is CASSDRGRNSPLHF. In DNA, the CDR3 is TGTGCCAGCAGTGACAGGGGCAGGAATTCACCCCTCCACTTT.